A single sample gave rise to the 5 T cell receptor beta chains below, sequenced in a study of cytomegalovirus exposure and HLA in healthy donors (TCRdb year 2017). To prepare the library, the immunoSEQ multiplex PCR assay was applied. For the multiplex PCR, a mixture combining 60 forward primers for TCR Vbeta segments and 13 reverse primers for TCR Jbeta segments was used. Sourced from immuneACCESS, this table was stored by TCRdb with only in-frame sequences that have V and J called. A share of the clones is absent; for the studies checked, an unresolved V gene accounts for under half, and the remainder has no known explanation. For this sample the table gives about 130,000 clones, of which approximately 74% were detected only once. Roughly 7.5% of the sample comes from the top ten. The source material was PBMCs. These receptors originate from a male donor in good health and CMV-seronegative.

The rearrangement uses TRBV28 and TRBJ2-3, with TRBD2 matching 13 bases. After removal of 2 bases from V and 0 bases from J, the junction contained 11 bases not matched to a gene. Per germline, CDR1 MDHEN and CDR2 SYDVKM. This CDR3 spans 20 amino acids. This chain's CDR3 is CASSLQGLAGDRVSTDTQYF. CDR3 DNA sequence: TGTGCCAGCAGTTTACAAGGACTAGCGGGGGACCGCGTCAGCACAGATACGCAGTATTTT.

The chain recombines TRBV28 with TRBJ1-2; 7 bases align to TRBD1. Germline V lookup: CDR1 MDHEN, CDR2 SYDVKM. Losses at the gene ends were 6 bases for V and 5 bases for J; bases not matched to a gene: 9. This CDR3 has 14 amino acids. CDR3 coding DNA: TGTGCCAGCAGCGCGACAGGGCCCAATTATGGCTACACCTTC. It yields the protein CASSATGPNYGYTF.

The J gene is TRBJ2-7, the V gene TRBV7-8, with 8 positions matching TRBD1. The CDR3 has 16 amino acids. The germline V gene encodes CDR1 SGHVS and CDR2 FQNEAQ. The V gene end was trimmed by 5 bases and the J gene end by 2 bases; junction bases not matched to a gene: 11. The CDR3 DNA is TGTGCCAGCAGCCATGCCCCCCGGACAGGGACCTACGAGCAGTACTTC. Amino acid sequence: CASSHAPRTGTYEQYF.

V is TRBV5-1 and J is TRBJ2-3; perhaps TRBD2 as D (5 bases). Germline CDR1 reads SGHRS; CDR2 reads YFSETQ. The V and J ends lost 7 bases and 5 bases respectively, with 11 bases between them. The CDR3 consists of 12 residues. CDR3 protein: CASGREGDTQYF. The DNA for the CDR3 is TGCGCCAGCGGGCGAGAGGGAGATACGCAGTATTTT.

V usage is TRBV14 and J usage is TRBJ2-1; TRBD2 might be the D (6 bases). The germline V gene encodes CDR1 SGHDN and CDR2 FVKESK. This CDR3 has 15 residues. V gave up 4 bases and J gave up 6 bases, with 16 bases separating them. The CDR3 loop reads CASSRQWGLGNEQFF. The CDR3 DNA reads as TGTGCCAGCAGCCGACAGTGGGGACTGGGCAATGAGCAGTTCTTC.